The 28 T cell receptor beta chains below all came from one sample that was sequenced in a study of beta chain features in type 1 diabetes. Since all of the isolated RNA was reverse transcribed, expressed TCRB transcripts were what got sequenced. Measured with immunoSEQ multiplex PCR; TCRdb has only the in-frame clones, and not every one. In the table there are fewer than 500,000 clones, approximately 15% of which are singletons. The sequenced sample was naive CD4+ T cells from blood. The receptors were sampled from a man aged 25-40 years in good health.

This sequence joins TRBV14 and TRBJ2-7; 7 nucleotides match TRBD1. Trimming removed 3 bases from V and 5 bases from J; junction bases left unmatched: 4. CDR1 and CDR2 from the germline V gene are SGHDN and FVKESK. CDR3 length equals 13 residues. The CDR3 sequence: CASSQGQINEQYV. DNA of the CDR3: TGTGCCAGCAGCCAGGGACAGATAAACGAGCAGTACGTC.

This clone was recorded a few times. The chain uses TRBV7-8 and TRBJ1-1; no clear D. The CDR3 spans 15 residues. Looked up from germline, CDR1 is SGHVS and CDR2 is FQNEAQ. Trimming stripped 5 bases from V and 7 bases from J, with 20 bases between. CDR3 in amino acids: CASSAGQWVAFEAFF. CDR3 DNA sequence: TGTGCCAGCAGCGCAGGCCAATGGGTTGCCTTTGAAGCTTTCTTT.

This sequence joins TRBV11-2 and TRBJ2-5; 9 bases fit TRBD1. V dropped 5 bases and J dropped 1; count of bases not matched to a gene: 2. CDR1 and CDR2 from the germline V gene are SGHAT and FQNNGV. The CDR3 consists of 14 residues. The CDR3 region has the DNA TGTGCCAGCAGCCACAGGGGGCCCCAAGAGACCCAGTACTTC. Amino acid sequence: CASSHRGPQETQYF.

V gene TRBV2 combines with J gene TRBJ2-2; D remains unclear. V shed 2 bases and J shed 7 bases, with 11 bases lying between them. Looked up from germline, CDR1 is SNHLY and CDR2 is FYNNEI. CDR3 length equals 14 residues. CDR3 loop: CASSEIGIGGELFF. CDR3 coding DNA: TGTGCCAGCAGTGAAATTGGGATTGGCGGGGAGCTGTTTTTT.

The chain links TRBV28 to TRBJ2-2; 11 bases map to TRBD1. Germline CDR1 reads MDHEN; CDR2 reads SYDVKM. This CDR3 spans 18 amino acids. V was clipped by 3 bases and J by 5 bases; unmatched bases: 11. DNA of the CDR3: TGTGCCAGCAGTTTTCGGCCTCCCGGGACAGGGGGAACCGGGGAGCTGTTTTTT. This gives the protein CASSFRPPGTGGTGELFF.

The V and J genes are TRBV7-2 and TRBJ1-2; 8 nucleotides line up with TRBD1. The germline V gene encodes CDR1 SGHTA and CDR2 FQGNSA. V lost 7 bases, J lost 2 bases, and 9 bases stayed unmatched. The CDR3 totals 15 residues. The CDR3 DNA is TGTGCCAGCACCCGACCTAGACAGGGGAACTATGGCTACACCTTC. This translates into CASTRPRQGNYGYTF.

This rearrangement joins TRBV7-9 to TRBJ1-4; D may be TRBD1 (5 bases). The CDR3 extends over 15 amino acids. The V gene's germline CDR1 is SEHNR and CDR2 FQNEAQ (reference sequence). Trimming pared 3 bases from V and 6 bases from J, leaving 14 bases between. CDR3 protein: CASSLTTTGDEKLFF. The DNA of the CDR3 is TGTGCCAGCAGCTTGACCACTACGGGGGATGAAAAACTGTTTTTT. Together with reference TRBV7-9 and TRBJ1-4, the CDR3 gives the full variable domain: DTGVSQNPRHKITKRGQNVTFRCDPISEHNRLYWYRQTLGQGPEFLTYFQNEAQLEKSRLLSDRFSAERPKGSFSTLEIQRTEQGDSAMYLCASSLTTTGDEKLFFGSGTQLSVL.

This clone was detected only a few times. This chain uses TRBV9 with TRBJ1-2; TRBD1 is a possible D gene (5 bases). The CDR3 loop spans 13 amino acids. Trimming left V 4 bases short and J 4 bases short, with 11 bases between. Germline CDR1 SGDLS, CDR2 YYNGEE. This CDR3 reads CASSFQGGYGYTF. In DNA, the CDR3 is TGTGCCAGCAGCTTCCAGGGAGGCTATGGCTACACCTTC.

V gene TRBV5-1 combines with J gene TRBJ2-5; 8 bases align to TRBD2. This CDR3 comprises 14 residues. In germline, CDR1 is SGHRS, CDR2 YFSETQ. After removal of 6 bases from V and 9 bases from J, the junction contained 13 bases not matched to a gene. The CDR3 spells CASKSELAAEAQYF. As DNA, the CDR3 is TGCGCCAGCAAATCGGAACTAGCGGCCGAGGCCCAGTACTTC.

This clone was counted a few times. V and J are TRBV9 and TRBJ2-7; D is uncertain. Trimming took off 0 bases at V and 1 base at J, with 5 bases between the two ends. From germline, CDR1 is SGDLS and CDR2 YYNGEE. There are 13 residues in the CDR3. The chain's CDR3 is CASSVDLSYEQYF. The CDR3 DNA sequence: TGTGCCAGCAGCGTAGATTTGTCCTACGAGCAGTACTTC.

The chain carries TRBV7-2 and TRBJ2-3; D is uncertain. This CDR3 has 15 residues. Germline assignment: CDR1 SGHTA and CDR2 FQGNSA. Trimming removed 1 base at V and 1 base at J, with 9 bases between. Here the CDR3 reads CASSLDGKGTDTQYF. CDR3 DNA: TGTGCCAGCAGCTTAGACGGAAAGGGCACAGATACGCAGTATTTT.

J is TRBJ1-5 and V is TRBV7-9; 8 nucleotides match TRBD1. After removal of 3 bases from V and 5 bases from J, the junction contained 3 bases not matched to a gene. Germline V CDR1 and CDR2: SEHNR, FQNEAQ (reference sequence). This CDR3 has 14 residues. The CDR3 spells CASSFGTGDQPQHF. Written as DNA, the CDR3 is TGTGCCAGCAGCTTCGGGACAGGCGATCAGCCCCAGCATTTT.

This clone was picked up a small number of times. The CDR3 protein is CASSFWELAGGGGETQYF. The CDR3 DNA follows: TGTGCCAGCAGCTTCTGGGAACTAGCGGGAGGAGGAGGAGAGACCCAGTACTTC. This chain uses TRBV5-4 with TRBJ2-5; 12 nucleotides match TRBD2. This CDR3 contains 18 residues. The V gene end was trimmed by 2 bases and the J gene end by 4 bases; junction bases not matched to a gene: 12. Germline values: CDR1 SGHNT, CDR2 YYREEE (reference sequence).

The chain employs TRBV7-9 and TRBJ1-2, with 9 bases identical to TRBD1. CDR1 SEHNR and CDR2 FQNEAQ come from the germline V gene (reference sequence). The CDR3 loop spans 16 amino acids. With 3 bases clipped from V and 3 bases from J, the junction kept 8 bases outside the gene matches. The CDR3 DNA reads TGTGCCAGCAGCTTTGGGGACAGGGCTCTGGACTATGGCTACACCTTC. Amino acid sequence: CASSFGDRALDYGYTF.

This rearrangement joins TRBV10-3 to TRBJ2-3; D unresolved. CDR1 is ENHRY, CDR2 SYGVKD, per germline. CDR3 length equals 15 residues. Trimming cost V 4 bases and J 2 bases, with 13 bases left between them. CDR3 in DNA: TGTGCCATCAGTGTAAGTCTCTCCGTCACAGATACGCAGTATTTT. The encoded protein is CAISVSLSVTDTQYF.

This clone was detected only a few times. V and J are TRBV25-1 and TRBJ2-1; tentatively, D is TRBD2 (6 bases). Trimming shortened V by 3 bases and J by 4 bases, and 16 bases separated the two germline ends. Germline V gene data show CDR1 as MGHDK and CDR2 as SYGVNS. The CDR3 runs to 16 residues. The CDR3 protein is CASSDYPGRGYNEQFF. For the CDR3, the DNA is TGTGCCAGCAGTGATTATCCTGGGCGGGGATACAATGAGCAGTTCTTC.

This clone has more than one count but fewer than ten. The chain combines TRBV7-9 with TRBJ1-1; no reliable D call. V was shortened by 7 bases and J by 8 bases, with 8 bases between the two germline ends. CDR3 size: 10 residues. Germline V gene data show CDR1 as SEHNR and CDR2 as FQNEAQ (reference sequence). The CDR3, as DNA: TGTGCCAGCAATACCCCCGAAGCTTTCTTT. Amino acid sequence: CASNTPEAFF.

The chain links TRBV9 to TRBJ1-2; tentatively, D is TRBD1 (5 bases). Germline V gene data show CDR1 as SGDLS and CDR2 as YYNGEE. This CDR3 region has 15 residues. The germline V and J ends were trimmed by 0 bases and 0 bases, with 9 bases remaining between them. CDR3: CASSVAPRANYGYTF. The DNA of the CDR3 is TGTGCCAGCAGCGTAGCGCCCAGGGCTAACTATGGCTACACCTTC.

V and J are TRBV2 and TRBJ1-5; TRBD1 agrees at 10 bases. There are 13 residues in the CDR3. The germline gives CDR1 SNHLY, CDR2 FYNNEI. V dropped 6 bases and J dropped 6; count of bases not matched to a gene: 2. The CDR3 loop is CASRWTGGQPQHF. The CDR3 DNA is TGTGCCAGCAGATGGACAGGGGGTCAGCCCCAGCATTTT.

V and J are TRBV29-1 and TRBJ2-5, with 8 bases matching TRBD2. CDR3 length equals 13 residues. Germline V gene data show CDR1 as SQVTM and CDR2 as ANQGSEA. V dropped 3 bases and J dropped 4; count of bases not matched to a gene: 4. The CDR3 DNA reads as TGCAGCGTTGATCGGGGGGGAGCAGAGACCCAGTACTTC. It is translated as CSVDRGGAETQYF.

The gene calls are TRBV10-3 and TRBJ1-5, with D possibly being TRBD1 (5 bases). Trimming took 1 base from V and 5 from J, leaving 6 bases between them. Per germline, CDR1 ENHRY and CDR2 SYGVKD. This CDR3 contains 13 residues. CDR3 bases: TGTGCCATCAGTGAGTGGGGGGATCAGCCCCAGCATTTT. The encoded protein is CAISEWGDQPQHF.

V is TRBV5-1 and J is TRBJ2-7; 12 bases are a match to TRBD1. The length of the CDR3 is 15 residues. CDR1 is SGHRS, CDR2 YFSETQ, per germline. V was pared by 6 bases and J by 5 bases, with 9 bases of the junction left unmatched. DNA for the CDR3: TGCGCCAGCACCCTTTCCGGGACAGGGGGCAACGAGCAGTACTTC. Encoded protein: CASTLSGTGGNEQYF. Using reference TRBV5-1 and TRBJ2-7 for the parts outside the CDR3, the full variable domain is KAGVTQTPRYLIKTRGQQVTLSCSPISGHRSVSWYQQTPGQGLQFLFEYFSETQRNKGNFPGRFSGRQFSNSRSEMNVSTLELGDSALYLCASTLSGTGGNEQYFGPGTRLTVT.

This chain joins TRBV28 and TRBJ2-5, with unresolved D. CDR3 length: 13 amino acids. V was shortened by 5 bases and J by 3 bases, with 10 bases between the two germline ends. Germline CDR1 MDHEN, CDR2 SYDVKM. The CDR3: CASSVEDEETQYF. CDR3 coding DNA: TGTGCCAGCAGTGTAGAGGACGAAGAGACCCAGTACTTC.

The J gene is TRBJ2-4, the V gene TRBV27; no clear D. The CDR3 is 15 residues long. Trimming removed 1 base from V and 3 bases from J, with 10 bases in between. Germline V gene lookup returns CDR1 MNHEY and CDR2 SMNVEV (reference sequence). For the CDR3, the DNA is TGTGCCAGCAGTTTATTCTGGAAGAGCAAAAACATTCAGTACTTC. As protein: CASSLFWKSKNIQYF.

This clone has only a few counts. The genes are TRBV7-2 and TRBJ1-2; a possible D gene is TRBD1 (5 bases). Germline CDR1 reads SGHTA; CDR2 reads FQGNSA. This CDR3 is built from 14 residues. The V and J ends lost 6 bases and 6 bases respectively, with 17 bases between them. CDR3 nucleotide sequence: TGTGCCAGCAGGGATGGCGGACACCCTAATGGCTACACCTTC. Its protein is CASRDGGHPNGYTF.

This clone was found a few times. The chain uses TRBV21-1 and TRBJ2-7; the table's D call, TRBD2, was not checked against the DNA. TRBV21-1 is assigned pseudogene status. CDR3 length: 15 amino acids. Written as DNA, the CDR3 is TGTGCCAGCAGCAAAATAGGAGCGGGAAAACACGAGCAGTACGTC. Its translation is CASSKIGAGKHEQYV.

Comments on this clone: The likely explanation is a read error, given a far larger clone one base away. Other DNA sequences from this sample encode an identical CDR3 as well. The chain is built from TRBV14 and TRBJ2-5; a possible D gene is TRBD2 (5 bases). The CDR3 totals 11 residues. Germline values: CDR1 SGHDN, CDR2 FVKESK. The V end was cut by 5 bases, the J end by 5 bases, with 6 bases between. For the CDR3, the DNA is TGTGCCAGCAGCTCGGGGGAGACCCAGTACTTC. The encoded protein is CASSSGETQYF.

This clone turned up a few times. The chain uses TRBV30 and TRBJ2-1; D gene unclear. CDR1 and CDR2 from the germline V gene are GTSNPN and SVGIG (reference sequence). The CDR3 loop spans 12 amino acids. V lost 2 bases to trimming and J lost 5 bases, with 7 bases between them. The CDR3 here is CAWSPSNNEQFF. In DNA, the CDR3 is TGTGCCTGGAGTCCCAGCAACAATGAGCAGTTCTTC.